These 18 T cell receptor beta chains share one sample of origin, sequenced in a study of PD-L1 blockade in urothelial cancer. Only in-frame clones appear in the TCRdb table, and some are missing; sequencing was by immunoSEQ multiplex PCR. Here the sample spans some 71,000 clones, around four fifths being singletons. Sample time point: pretreatment peripheral blood. Sequencing was performed on PBMCs, taken around atezolizumab (anti-PD-L1) treatment. The receptors derive from a man in his forties with urothelial cancer.

The DNA of the CDR3 is TGTGCCAGCAGCTTAAAGCCTAGCGGAACGTACAATGAGCAGTTCTTC. Its translation: CASSLKPSGTYNEQFF. The chain links TRBV7-3 to TRBJ2-1, with 7 bases that match TRBD2. V was pared by 1 base and J by 4 bases, with 7 bases of the junction left unmatched. Germline lookup yields CDR1 SGHTA and CDR2 FQGTGA. The CDR3 is 16 residues long.

V is TRBV7-2 and J is TRBJ2-7, with D possibly being TRBD2 (6 bases). The CDR3 consists of 15 residues. Germline CDR1 SGHTA, CDR2 FQGNSA. Trimming took off 0 bases at V and 3 bases at J, with 12 bases between the two ends. In DNA form, the CDR3 reads TGTGCCAGCAGCTTAGCTCCGGGACTCCGCTACGAGCAGTACTTC. Amino acid sequence: CASSLAPGLRYEQYF. The whole variable domain, filled in from reference TRBV7-2 and TRBJ2-7, reads GAGVSQSPSNKVTEKGKDVELRCDPISGHTALYWYRQSLGQGLEFLIYFQGNSAPDKSGLPSDRFSAERTGGSVSTLTIQRTQQEDSAVYLCASSLAPGLRYEQYFGPGTRLTVT.

The chain combines TRBV7-2 with TRBJ2-1, with D possibly being TRBD2 (6 bases). Germline V gene lookup returns CDR1 SGHTA and CDR2 FQGNSA. The CDR3 consists of 12 residues. The ends were cut back, 4 bases at V and 10 bases at J, with 11 bases in the middle. DNA for the CDR3: TGTGCCAGCAGCTCCGGGGGTCTGGAGCAGTTCTTC. This sequence encodes CASSSGGLEQFF.

The chain joins TRBV15 to TRBJ2-4; 7 nucleotides match TRBD1. CDR1 and CDR2 (germline): LNHNV, YYDKDF (reference sequence). This CDR3 spans 13 amino acids. Losses at the gene ends were 3 bases for V and 12 bases for J; bases not matched to a gene: 8. This CDR3 is CATSSPTGTDQYF. CDR3 coding DNA: TGTGCCACCAGCAGTCCTACCGGGACAGATCAGTACTTC.

V and J are TRBV27 and TRBJ2-7; the match to TRBD2 covers 8 bases. CDR1 MNHEY and CDR2 SMNVEV come from the germline V gene (reference sequence). The length of the CDR3 is 13 residues. V lost 8 bases to trimming and J lost 1 base; unmatched junction nucleotides: 4. As DNA, the CDR3 is TGTGCCAGCCGGGGGGGACATTCCTACGAGCAGTACTTC. It specifies CASRGGHSYEQYF.

This clone showed up just a few times. The rearrangement uses TRBV9 and TRBJ2-2; 8 bases fit TRBD2. Unmatched junction bases numbered 2, after V lost 3 bases and J lost 7 bases. Per germline, CDR1 SGDLS and CDR2 YYNGEE. The CDR3 has 13 amino acids. The CDR3 sequence: CASSEREFGELFF. The CDR3 nucleotides are TGTGCCAGCAGCGAGCGGGAGTTCGGGGAGCTGTTTTTT.

This sequence joins TRBV7-2 and TRBJ2-1; possibly TRBD1 for D (6 bases). V was cut by 7 bases and J by 6 bases, with 16 bases left in between. The germline gives CDR1 SGHTA, CDR2 FQGNSA. The CDR3 covers 14 residues. In nucleotides, the CDR3 is TGTGCCAGCAAAAGCGCAGGGGTATTCAATGAGCAGTTCTTC. Translated, it gives CASKSAGVFNEQFF.

The chain couples TRBV6-6 to TRBJ2-7; the D gene is possibly TRBD1 (7 bases). The germline V gene has CDR1 MNHNY and CDR2 SVGAGI (reference sequence). The CDR3 has 15 amino acids. Trimming removed 7 bases from V and 0 bases from J, with 16 bases in between. CDR3 sequence: CASTGGQHISYEQYF. The CDR3 bases are TGTGCCAGCACCGGGGGACAGCATATCTCCTACGAGCAGTACTTC.

In this sample, this clone turned up a few times. This sequence joins TRBV5-1 and TRBJ1-5; tentatively, D is TRBD1 (5 bases). CDR3 length equals 14 residues. V was trimmed by 2 bases and J by 2 bases, leaving 8 bases between them. Germline CDR1 SGHRS, CDR2 YFSETQ. The CDR3 loop is CASSFQGGNQPQHF. CDR3 nucleotide sequence: TGCGCCAGCAGCTTTCAGGGCGGCAATCAGCCCCAGCATTTT.

The V and J genes are TRBV29-1 and TRBJ2-1, with TRBD2 matching over 11 bases. The CDR3 contains 18 residues. Looked up from germline, CDR1 is SQVTM and CDR2 is ANQGSEA. J gave up 0 bases and V 2 bases, and 9 bases lay outside the gene matches. The CDR3 protein is CSVESGTSGRSSYNEQFF. The CDR3 coding sequence is TGCAGCGTTGAATCCGGGACTAGCGGCCGGAGCTCCTACAATGAGCAGTTCTTC.

The chain couples TRBV29-1 to TRBJ2-3, with D perhaps TRBD2 (5 bases). The length of the CDR3 is 14 residues. V lost 4 bases, J lost 0 bases, and 11 bases lay in between. Germline V gene sequence: CDR1 SQVTM, CDR2 ANQGSEA. CDR3 sequence: CSVVGIRSTDTQYF. CDR3 nucleotide sequence: TGCAGCGTTGTCGGGATCAGGAGCACAGATACGCAGTATTTT.

The rearrangement joins TRBV18 to TRBJ2-7; 13 bases agree with TRBD2. J was trimmed by 4 bases and V by 3 bases; bases with no gene match: 3. The CDR3 totals 15 residues. Germline V gene lookup returns CDR1 KGHSH and CDR2 LQKENI. The CDR3 DNA follows: TGTGCCAGCTCACCCGGACTAGCGGGAGAGTACGAGCAGTACTTC. It encodes CASSPGLAGEYEQYF.

This rearrangement joins TRBV11-2 to TRBJ2-7, with D possibly matching TRBD2 (6 bases). The CDR3 sequence is 14 residues long. Germline CDR1 and CDR2: SGHAT and FQNNGV. V lost 1 base, J lost 3 bases, and 10 bases lay in between. The CDR3 region is CASSLVGGIYEQYF. The CDR3 region has the DNA TGTGCCAGCAGCTTAGTCGGGGGAATCTACGAGCAGTACTTC.

This clone was detected a few times. V usage is TRBV7-9 and J usage is TRBJ1-4; D uncertain. Trimming stripped 5 bases from V and 6 bases from J, with 22 bases between. Germline V lookup: CDR1 SEHNR, CDR2 FQNEAQ (reference sequence). This CDR3 contains 17 residues. The CDR3 reads CASSTRNKGAAYEKLFF. For the CDR3, the DNA is TGTGCCAGCAGCACGAGGAACAAAGGAGCGGCGTATGAAAAACTGTTTTTT.

This clone has only one observation. This chain connects TRBV6-5 to TRBJ2-1, with 10 nucleotides matching TRBD2. V lost 7 bases to trimming and J lost 1 base; unmatched junction nucleotides: 4. The CDR3 length is 15 residues. The V gene's germline CDR1 is MNHEY and CDR2 SVGAGI. CDR3 sequence: CASKLAGGSYNEQFF. The CDR3, as DNA: TGTGCCAGCAAATTAGCGGGAGGTTCCTACAATGAGCAGTTCTTC.

V and J are TRBV14 and TRBJ1-3; D is uncertain. The germline V gene has CDR1 SGHDN and CDR2 FVKESK. CDR3 size: 14 residues. Deletions cut 2 bases from V and 4 bases from J, with 9 bases between. Here the CDR3 DNA reads TGTGCCAGCAGCCAAAACTCATTGGGAAACACCATATATTTT. This translates into CASSQNSLGNTIYF.

This clone was observed a single time. The genes are TRBV4-3 and TRBJ2-2; D is unresolved. From germline, CDR1 is LGHNA and CDR2 YSLEER. V was trimmed by 2 bases and J by 6 bases, leaving 7 bases between them. This CDR3 has 13 amino acids. This chain's CDR3 is CASSQSPAGELFF. CDR3 nucleotide sequence: TGCGCCAGCAGCCAAAGCCCGGCCGGGGAGCTGTTTTTT.

The genes are TRBV7-3 and TRBJ1-2; weak D call: TRBD1 (6 bases). V lost 2 bases and J lost 2, with 12 bases in between. Germline V lookup: CDR1 SGHTA, CDR2 FQGTGA. There are 15 residues in the CDR3. The CDR3, as DNA: TGTGCCAGCAGCTTAGGCGACAGGCCAAACTATGGCTACACCTTC. Protein sequence: CASSLGDRPNYGYTF.